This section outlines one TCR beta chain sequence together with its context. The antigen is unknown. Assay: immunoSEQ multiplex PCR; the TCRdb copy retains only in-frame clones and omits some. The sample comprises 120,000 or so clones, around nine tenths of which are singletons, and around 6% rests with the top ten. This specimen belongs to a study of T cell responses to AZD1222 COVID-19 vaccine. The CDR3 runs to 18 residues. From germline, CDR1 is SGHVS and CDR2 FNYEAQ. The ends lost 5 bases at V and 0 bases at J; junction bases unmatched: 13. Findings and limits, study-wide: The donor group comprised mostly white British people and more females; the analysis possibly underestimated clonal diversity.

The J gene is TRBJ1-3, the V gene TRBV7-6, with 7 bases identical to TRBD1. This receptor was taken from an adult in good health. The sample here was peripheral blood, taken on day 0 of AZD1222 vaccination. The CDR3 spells CASSPLGGGANSGNTIYF. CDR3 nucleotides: TGTGCCAGCAGCCCCCTGGGAGGGGGCGCAAACTCTGGAAACACCATATATTTT.